These 26 T cell receptor beta chains originate from one sample sequenced in a study of breast tumors, draining lymph nodes, adjacent tissues. TCRdb reanalysed the multiplex PCR reads using MiXCR and keeps one entry per CDR3 protein. The top ten hold roughly 25% of the sample, which has 21,000 or so distinct CDR3 sequences, around 40% seen once. Input material: breast tumor tissue. The receptor source for this set is a female donor with breast cancer. Some clones in this sample may be carry-over from other donors' samples.

The rearrangement links TRBV3-1 to TRBJ1-3, with no clear D. The CDR3 covers 15 residues. Trimming removed 4 bases at V and 1 base at J, with 11 bases between. From germline, CDR1 is LGHDT and CDR2 YNNKEL (reference sequence). The CDR3 bases are TGTGCCAGCAGCCTCGACAATAATTCTGGAAACACCATATATTTT. Translated: CASSLDNNSGNTIYF.

The V gene is TRBV20-1, the J gene TRBJ2-3; maybe TRBD2 (5 bases). V dropped 4 bases and J dropped 2 bases, with 10 bases sitting between them. In germline, CDR1 is DFQATT, CDR2 SNEGSKA (reference sequence). CDR3 length: 13 amino acids. CDR3 protein: CSAISGFTDTQYF. In nucleotides, the CDR3 is TGCAGTGCTATAAGCGGATTCACAGATACGCAGTATTTT.

This clonotype was counted ten times or more. The chain uses TRBV7-9 and TRBJ1-3; D gene uncertain. CDR1 and CDR2 (germline): SEHNR, FQNEAQ (reference sequence). The CDR3 consists of 12 residues. Trimming removed 5 bases at V and 4 bases at J, with 6 bases between. The CDR3: CASSHWGNTIYF. The CDR3 DNA reads as TGTGCCAGCAGCCATTGGGGAAACACCATATATTTT.

On this clonotype: The junction does not match germline at one end; this may be a read error. The chain links TRBV6-1 to TRBJ2-7; D might be TRBD2 (6 bases). CDR3 length: 12 residues. The germline gives CDR1 MNHNS, CDR2 SASEGT. CDR3 bases: TGTGCCAGCAGTCGGGACTCCCACGAGCAGTACTTC. As protein: CASSRDSHEQYF.

Many counts were recorded for this clonotype. The CDR3 nucleotides are TGCAGTGCCAAGACAGGGGTTGGAGACATTCAGTACTTC. Residues: CSAKTGVGDIQYF. This chain links TRBV20-1 with TRBJ2-4; TRBD1 matches at 8 bases. The junction had 9 bases not matched to a gene; V was cut back by 6 bases and J by 8 bases. CDR1 and CDR2 (germline): DFQATT, SNEGSKA (reference sequence). CDR3 size: 13 residues.

The chain links TRBV6-2 or TRBV6-3 to TRBJ2-1; 12 bases are shared with TRBD2. J lost 8 bases, V lost 8 bases, and 7 bases had no gene match. This CDR3 has 14 residues. Germline V gene lookup returns CDR1 MNHEY and CDR2 SVGEGT. CDR3 coding DNA: TGTGCCAGCGGTTGGACTAGCGGGAAGGATGAGCAGTTCTTC. As protein: CASGWTSGKDEQFF.

The V gene is TRBV4-1, the J gene TRBJ2-3, with 11 bases identical to TRBD2. Germline V gene sequence: CDR1 MGHRA, CDR2 YSYEKL. V was pared by 0 bases and J by 4 bases, with 12 bases of the junction left unmatched. The CDR3 length is 19 residues. The CDR3 DNA reads TGCGCCAGCAGCCAAGATCGGCTAGCGGGGGGACTTAGGGCAGATACGCAGTATTTT. Residues: CASSQDRLAGGLRADTQYF.

The CDR3 DNA reads as TGTGCCAGTAAGGGGACTTACAATGAGCAGTTCTTC. Its translation is CASKGTYNEQFF. The chain employs TRBV19 and TRBJ2-1, with D maybe TRBD2 (6 bases). The ends were cut back, 7 bases at V and 4 bases at J, with 8 bases in the middle. The germline gives CDR1 LNHDA, CDR2 SQIVND (reference sequence). The CDR3 is made up of 12 amino acids.

This clonotype was counted many times. The chain joins TRBV20-1 to TRBJ2-1; D not certain. The V end was cut by 3 bases, the J end by 0 bases, with 12 bases between. CDR3 length: 15 residues. CDR1 is DFQATT, CDR2 SNEGSKA, per germline (reference sequence). As DNA, the CDR3 is TGCAGTGCTAGCAAGGACCCCCGCTCCTACAATGAGCAGTTCTTC. Translated: CSASKDPRSYNEQFF.

Of note for this clonotype: Germline and junction disagree at one end, which may indicate a read error. The chain links TRBV7-7 to TRBJ2-3, with no clear D. Germline-derived CDR1 and CDR2 are SSHAT and FNYEAQ (reference sequence). The CDR3 is 15 residues long. The CDR3 coding sequence is TGTGCTAGCAGCTTAGGTAGCCTCCCCACAGATACGCAGTATTTT. Its protein is CASSLGSLPTDTQYF.

There are many counts of this clonotype. This chain uses TRBV15 with TRBJ2-1, with 10 bases aligning to TRBD1. The germline V gene encodes CDR1 LNHNV and CDR2 YYDKDF (reference sequence). Unmatched junction bases numbered 8, after V lost 2 bases and J lost 4 bases. The CDR3 totals 17 residues. The CDR3 sequence: CATSRTPGQGLYNEQFF. In nucleotides, the CDR3 is TGTGCCACCAGCAGAACCCCGGGACAGGGGCTATACAATGAGCAGTTCTTC.

This clonotype occurred a few times. This chain joins TRBV3-1 and TRBJ1-4; perhaps TRBD1 as D (6 bases). This CDR3 is 15 amino acids long. In germline, CDR1 is LGHDT, CDR2 YNNKEL (reference sequence). The V gene lost 3 bases and the J gene lost 8 bases, with 16 bases spanning the gap. CDR3 nucleotide sequence: TGTGCCAGCAGCCACCGCGGAGGGGGGTCGGAAAAACTGTTTTTT. Translated: CASSHRGGGSEKLFF.

This clonotype was picked up many times. The gene calls are TRBV5-5 and TRBJ2-7, with D tentatively TRBD1 (6 bases). V gave up 0 bases and J gave up 1 base, with 17 bases separating them. The length of the CDR3 is 17 residues. Germline values: CDR1 SGHKS, CDR2 YYEKEE (reference sequence). CDR3 protein: CASSLVRGITHSYEQYF. In nucleotides, the CDR3 is TGTGCCAGCAGCTTGGTCAGGGGTATAACGCATTCCTACGAGCAGTACTTC.

In this sample, this clonotype turned up many times. The chain uses TRBV7-8 and TRBJ2-2; D is possibly TRBD2 (5 bases). Trimming took off 1 base at V and 2 bases at J, with 8 bases between the two ends. Germline V gene sequence: CDR1 SGHVS, CDR2 FQNEAQ. The CDR3 is 15 residues long. The CDR3 loop is CASSLGGSNTGELFF. CDR3 coding DNA: TGTGCCAGCAGCTTAGGAGGGTCAAACACCGGGGAGCTGTTTTTT.

This clonotype was detected once. The chain carries TRBV20-1 and TRBJ2-7, with D possibly TRBD1 on 5 matching bases. Germline loops: CDR1 DFQATT, CDR2 SNEGSKA (reference sequence). There are 15 residues in the CDR3. The V end was cut by 0 bases, the J end by 3 bases, with 15 bases between. The CDR3 is CSARDSQTVRYEQYF. The CDR3 nucleotides are TGCAGTGCTAGAGATTCACAGACAGTCCGCTACGAGCAGTACTTC.

The sample holds many counts of this clonotype. This chain uses TRBV9 with TRBJ2-2; D call uncertain. CDR1 and CDR2 from the germline V gene are SGDLS and YYNGEE. The CDR3 has 12 amino acids. V was pared by 5 bases and J by 3 bases, with 5 bases between. The CDR3 spells CASRYDTGELFF. The CDR3 DNA reads as TGTGCCAGCAGGTACGACACCGGGGAGCTGTTTTTT.

The chain carries TRBV15 and TRBJ2-1; D is undetermined. The CDR3 consists of 14 residues. In germline, CDR1 is LNHNV, CDR2 YYDKDF (reference sequence). Trimming stripped 0 bases from V and 5 bases from J, with 8 bases between. The DNA for the CDR3 is TGTGCCACCAGCAGAGATTCCCCCAACAATGAGCAGTTCTTC. Its protein product is CATSRDSPNNEQFF.

This chain links TRBV7-2 with TRBJ1-3; maybe TRBD1 (6 bases). The V end lost 1 base, the J end lost 1 base, and 17 bases lay between the germline ends. CDR3 length equals 18 residues. The V gene's germline CDR1 is SGHTA and CDR2 FQGNSA. The CDR3 here is CASSLVPQGRGSGNTIYF. CDR3 nucleotide sequence: TGTGCCAGCAGCTTAGTCCCACAGGGTCGGGGTTCTGGAAACACCATATATTTT.

This chain connects TRBV29-1 to TRBJ1-5; D gene ambiguous. CDR3 size: 17 residues. Germline V gives CDR1 SQVTM, CDR2 ANQGSEA. With 6 bases removed from V and 6 bases from J, the gap between germline ends came to 27 bases. The CDR3 DNA reads as TGCAGCGTCCTCACCCTTGGAGAAGGACTCAAGGTTCAGCCCCAGCATTTT. Its protein product is CSVLTLGEGLKVQPQHF.

The gene calls are TRBV29-1 and TRBJ2-3, with D perhaps matching TRBD1 (6 bases). Germline V gene data show CDR1 as SQVTM and CDR2 as ANQGSEA. The CDR3 contains 13 residues. Trimming stripped 2 bases from V and 5 bases from J, with 11 bases between. CDR3 in DNA: TGCAGCGTTGAACCACAGGGAAAAGATACGCAGTATTTT. Translating gives CSVEPQGKDTQYF.

This clonotype was seen more than once but under ten times. The V and J genes are TRBV15 and TRBJ1-4, with 9 nucleotides matching TRBD1. J lost 8 bases, V lost 7 bases, and 11 bases had no gene match. Germline V gene data show CDR1 as LNHNV and CDR2 as YYDKDF (reference sequence). The CDR3 runs to 15 residues. CDR3 residues: CATILTGTGNEKLFF. The DNA of the CDR3 is TGTGCCACCATCCTTACCGGGACAGGGAACGAAAAACTGTTTTTT.

At least ten counts were recorded for this clonotype. The chain combines TRBV7-3 with TRBJ2-3, with D possibly TRBD2 on 5 matching bases. V was cut by 6 bases and J by 4 bases, with 14 bases left in between. Germline loops: CDR1 SGHTA, CDR2 FQGTGA. The CDR3 covers 14 residues. CDR3: CASRLAIGADTQYF. CDR3 DNA sequence: TGTGCCAGCAGGTTGGCCATCGGGGCAGATACGCAGTATTTT.

The V gene is TRBV2, the J gene TRBJ1-3, with D uncertain. The V gene's germline CDR1 is SNHLY and CDR2 FYNNEI. Between the trimmed V and J ends, which lost 2 bases and 0 bases, there was a span of 8 bases. This CDR3 region has 15 residues. The CDR3 sequence is CASSEFEGSGNTIYF. The CDR3 DNA sequence: TGTGCCAGCAGTGAATTTGAAGGCTCTGGAAACACCATATATTTT. Full variable domain (outside the CDR3, taken from reference TRBV2 and TRBJ1-3): EPEVTQTPSHQVTQMGQEVILRCVPISNHLYFYWYRQILGQKVEFLVSFYNNEISEKSEIFDDQFSVERPDGSNFTLKIRSTKLEDSAMYFCASSEFEGSGNTIYFGEGSWLTVV.

This clonotype was detected ten times or more. Since a much larger clone is just one base distant, this may be a read error. This sequence joins TRBV5-1 and TRBJ2-2, with 7 bases fitting TRBD1. This CDR3 contains 18 residues. Germline assignment: CDR1 SGHRS and CDR2 YFSETQ. Trimming at V came to 3 bases and at J to 5 bases, leaving 16 bases not matched to a gene. The CDR3 protein is CASSSPQRDSVGTGELFF. The CDR3 coding sequence is TGCGCCAGCAGCTCTCCTCAAAGGGACAGCGTTGGGACCGGGGAGCTGTTTTTT.

Details on this clonotype: A junction boundary mismatches the germline segment, possibly from a read error. The V gene is TRBV30, the J gene TRBJ2-3; D might be TRBD2 (6 bases). Germline CDR1 and CDR2: GTSNPN and SVGIG (reference sequence). The CDR3 is made up of 15 amino acids. CDR3 in DNA: TGTGCCTGGAGTGATAATAGCGGACCCACAGATGCGCAGTATTTT. The encoded protein is CAWSDNSGPTDAQYF.

The table lists this clonotype with many counts. The rearrangement uses TRBV30 and TRBJ1-2, with D perhaps TRBD1 (5 bases). Between the trimmed V and J ends, which lost 3 bases and 8 bases, there was a span of 13 bases. The germline V gene has CDR1 GTSNPN and CDR2 SVGIG (reference sequence). The CDR3 is made up of 12 amino acids. In DNA form, the CDR3 reads TGTGCCTGGAGGGGAACGGGGACGGGCTACACCTTC. Its translation is CAWRGTGTGYTF.